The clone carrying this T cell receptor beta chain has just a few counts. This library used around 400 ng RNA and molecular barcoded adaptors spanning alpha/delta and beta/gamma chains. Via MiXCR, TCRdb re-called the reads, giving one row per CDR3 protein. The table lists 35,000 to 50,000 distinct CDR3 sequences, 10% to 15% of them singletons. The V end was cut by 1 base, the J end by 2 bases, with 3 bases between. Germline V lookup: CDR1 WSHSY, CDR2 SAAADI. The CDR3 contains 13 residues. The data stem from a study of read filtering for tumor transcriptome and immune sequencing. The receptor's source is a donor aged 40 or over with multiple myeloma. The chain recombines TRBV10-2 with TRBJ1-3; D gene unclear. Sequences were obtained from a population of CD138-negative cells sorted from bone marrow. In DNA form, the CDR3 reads TGCGCCAGCAGTGAGTTAGCTGGAAACACCATATATTTT. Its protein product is CASSELAGNTIYF.